These T cell receptor beta chains were read from a single sample in a study of beta chain features in type 1 diabetes. The table came from immunoSEQ multiplex PCR; TCRdb's copy has only in-frame clones and leaves some out. This table has approximately 400,000 clones, around 16% appearing once. The specimen was naive CD4+ T cells from blood. The receptor source for this set is a woman between 18 and 29 years old in good health. The CDR3 runs from the conserved cysteine through the conserved F or W. Each record gives: clone size, J gene, D gene, V gene, CDR3 protein, CDR3 DNA. A D gene is named only where the DNA matches it firmly. The size field is filled for only some rows; it gives once, few, many or a size class.

>few|TRBJ1-1|.|TRBV5-4
CASSSPLTEAFF
TGTGCCAGCAGCTCCCCGTTGACTGAAGCTTTCTTT
>few|TRBJ2-7|TRBD1|TRBV18
CASSPGTGGLEEQYF
TGTGCCAGCTCACCCGGGACAGGGGGCCTTGAAGAGCAGTACTTC
>.|TRBJ2-7|TRBD2|TRBV29-1
CSVVLAVSYEQYF
TGCAGCGTTGTACTAGCGGTATCCTACGAGCAGTACTTC
>few|TRBJ2-3|.|TRBV12-5
CASGLVSGGGTDTQYF
TGTGCTAGTGGTTTGGTTTCTGGCGGGGGCACAGATACGCAGTATTTT
>few|TRBJ2-1|TRBD1|TRBV7-6
CASSRGGTGTYNEQFF
TGTGCCAGCAGCCGAGGGGGGACAGGGACGTACAATGAGCAGTTCTTC
>.|TRBJ2-7|.|TRBV7-2
CASSLTTFSYEQYF
TGTGCCAGCAGCCTTACGACATTCTCCTACGAGCAGTACTTC
>few|TRBJ2-1|.|TRBV11-1
CASSPRWQGGFYNEQFF
TGTGCCAGCAGTCCTCGTTGGCAGGGGGGTTTCTACAATGAGCAGTTCTTC
>.|TRBJ2-1|TRBD1|TRBV7-9
CASRVTGRSYNEQFF
TGTGCCAGCAGAGTGACAGGGCGGTCCTACAATGAGCAGTTCTTC
>few|TRBJ2-5|TRBD2|TRBV7-3
CASSLTNRLAGADPQETQYF
TGTGCCAGCAGCTTAACGAATCGACTAGCGGGCGCTGACCCCCAAGAGACCCAGTACTTC
>few|TRBJ2-1|.|TRBV6-5
CASSYVEGYYNEQFF
TGTGCCAGCAGTTATGTAGAGGGATACTACAATGAGCAGTTCTTC
>few|TRBJ2-7|.|TRBV6-5
CASSYRRGGEQYF
TGTGCCAGCAGTTACCGTAGAGGGGGCGAGCAGTACTTC
>few|TRBJ2-1|TRBD2|TRBV30
CAWSVVGTSGLSYNEQFF
TGTGCCTGGAGTGTAGTTGGGACTAGCGGGCTATCCTACAATGAGCAGTTCTTC
>.|TRBJ1-5|.|TRBV28
CASSYRDRHNQPQHF
TGTGCCAGCAGTTACAGGGACCGACACAATCAGCCCCAGCATTTT
>.|TRBJ2-1|TRBD2|TRBV10-3
CAISESGSGRVPWQFF
TGTGCCATCAGTGAGTCGGGCAGCGGGAGGGTCCCATGGCAGTTCTTC
>.|TRBJ2-7|TRBD2|TRBV5-4
CALGVAGTYEQYF
TGTGCCCTCGGGGTAGCGGGTACCTACGAGCAGTACTTC
>few|TRBJ2-1|TRBD1|TRBV11-2
CASSRDRNEQFF
TGTGCCAGCAGCCGGGACAGGAATGAGCAGTTCTTC
>few|TRBJ1-1|TRBD1|TRBV18
CASSRSLQGAVHTEAFF
TGTGCCAGCTCACGCTCACTACAGGGGGCTGTTCACACTGAAGCTTTCTTT
>few|TRBJ1-4|.|TRBV4-1
CASSQLLQGVGEKLFF
TGCGCCAGCAGCCAGCTACTACAGGGCGTGGGTGAAAAACTGTTTTTT
>few|TRBJ1-5|.|TRBV5-1
CASSLGWQGNQPQHF
TGCGCCAGCAGCTTGGGCTGGCAGGGCAATCAGCCCCAGCATTTT
>.|TRBJ1-2|.|TRBV27
CASSLKEDYGYTF
TGTGCCAGCAGTTTAAAGGAGGACTATGGCTACACCTTC
>.|TRBJ1-1|TRBD1|TRBV29-1
CSVDRVAAEAFF
TGCAGCGTAGACAGGGTCGCGGCTGAAGCTTTCTTT
>.|TRBJ2-7|.|TRBV28
CASSRGSLGFGAEQYF
TGTGCCAGCAGTAGGGGGTCTTTAGGTTTTGGGGCCGAGCAGTACTTC
>.|TRBJ1-5|TRBD1|TRBV30
CAWSGGTGRQPQHF
TGTGCCTGGAGTGGAGGGACAGGGAGGCAGCCCCAGCATTTT
>few|TRBJ2-7|.|TRBV27
CASSRSRDSLVQYF
TGTGCCAGCAGCCGATCGCGGGACAGTCTCGTGCAGTACTTC
>.|TRBJ2-2|.|TRBV9
CASSVGGGMYTGELFF
TGTGCCAGCAGCGTAGGGGGGGGCATGTACACCGGGGAGCTGTTTTTT
>.|TRBJ1-1|.|TRBV9
CASSPDGGKSEAFF
TGTGCCAGCAGCCCAGACGGGGGAAAATCTGAAGCTTTCTTT
>.|TRBJ2-1|TRBD2|TRBV4-1
CASSQVLAGATRNEQFF
TGCGCCAGCAGCCAGGTCTTAGCGGGAGCGACGAGGAATGAGCAGTTCTTC
>.|TRBJ1-4|.|TRBV7-2
CASSFDRNEKLFF
TGTGCCAGCAGCTTCGACAGGAATGAAAAACTGTTTTTT
>few|TRBJ1-2|TRBD1|TRBV18
CASSPPGQDYGYTF
TGTGCCAGCTCACCACCGGGACAGGACTATGGCTACACCTTC
>few|TRBJ1-1|.|TRBV29-1
CSVARIMNTEAFF
TGCAGCGTTGCTAGAATCATGAACACTGAAGCTTTCTTT
>.|TRBJ2-5|.|TRBV6-5
CASSGQGMQETQYF
TGTGCCAGCAGTGGTCAGGGAATGCAAGAGACCCAGTACTTC
>once|TRBJ1-1|.|TRBV5-4
CASSFQGSRSTEAFF
TGTGCCAGCAGCTTCCAGGGAAGCAGGAGCACTGAAGCTTTCTTT
>.|TRBJ2-1|TRBD2|TRBV4-1
CASSQDLGLAAPGYNEQFF
TGCGCCAGCAGCCAAGATCTCGGACTAGCGGCCCCGGGCTACAATGAGCAGTTCTTC